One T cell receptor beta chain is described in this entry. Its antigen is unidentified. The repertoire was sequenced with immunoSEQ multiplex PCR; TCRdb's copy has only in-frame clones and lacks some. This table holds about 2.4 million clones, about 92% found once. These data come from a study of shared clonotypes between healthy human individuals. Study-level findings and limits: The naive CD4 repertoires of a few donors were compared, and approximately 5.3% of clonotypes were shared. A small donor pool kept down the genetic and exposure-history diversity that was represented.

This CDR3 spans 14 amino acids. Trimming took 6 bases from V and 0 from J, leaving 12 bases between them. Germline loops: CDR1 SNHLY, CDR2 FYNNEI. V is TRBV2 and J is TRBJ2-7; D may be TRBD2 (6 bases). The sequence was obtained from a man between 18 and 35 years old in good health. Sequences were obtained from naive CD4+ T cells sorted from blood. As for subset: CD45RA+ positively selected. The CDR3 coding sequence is TGTGCCAGCAGGAGGGACTTTAGCTCCTACGAGCAGTACTTC. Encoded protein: CASRRDFSSYEQYF. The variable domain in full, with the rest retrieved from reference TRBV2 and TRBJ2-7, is EPEVTQTPSHQVTQMGQEVILRCVPISNHLYFYWYRQILGQKVEFLVSFYNNEISEKSEIFDDQFSVERPDGSNFTLKIRSTKLEDSAMYFCASRRDFSSYEQYFGPGTRLTVT.